This TCR beta chain was recovered during a study of T cell responses to AZD1222 COVID-19 vaccine. The repertoire was sequenced with immunoSEQ multiplex PCR; TCRdb's copy has only in-frame clones and lacks some. The top ten clones hold 3.6% of a sample with around 140,000 clones, roughly 92% of them seen once. This clone has more than one count but fewer than ten. V dropped 1 base and J dropped 4 bases, with 9 bases sitting between them. The V gene's germline CDR1 is SGHTS and CDR2 YDEGEE. The CDR3 runs 14 residues. The sequence derives from an adult who received the AZD1222 COVID-19 vaccine. This specimen consisted of peripheral blood, obtained 28 days after the second AZD1222 dose. The chain is built from TRBV5-8 and TRBJ1-5; D unresolved. The CDR3 protein is CASSLMEGNQPQHF. CDR3 bases: TGTGCCAGCAGCTTGATGGAGGGAAATCAGCCCCAGCATTTT.